The next 20 T cell receptor beta chains were all read from a single sample in a study of human T cells and chemical hapten exposure. Documented time point: pre-sensitization, week 0. As for treatment: therapeutic diphenylcyclopropenone sensitization with weekly scalp DPC. MiXCR, applied by TCRdb to the RACE reads, yields one record per CDR3 protein. The sample carries a few hundred thousand distinct CDR3 sequences, roughly 8.9% recorded once. The starting material was whole blood, obtained in connection with sensitization to the hapten diphenylcyclopropenone (DPC). The receptors here all came from a woman aged 40-49 years with alopecia areata. Some clones in this sample may be carry-over from other donors' samples.

There are a few counts of this clonotype. At one end, the junction sequence differs from germline, possibly due to a read error. The genes are TRBV7-7 and TRBJ1-4; D remains unclear. This CDR3 has 13 residues. Germline loops: CDR1 SSHAT, CDR2 FNYEAQ (reference sequence). CDR3 in amino acids: CASSARLNEKLFF. The CDR3 coding sequence is TGTGCTAGCAGCGCCCGACTTAATGAAAAACTGTTTTTT.

This clonotype was recorded a few times. The V gene is TRBV28, the J gene TRBJ1-1, with a weak D call TRBD1 (6 bases). Germline assignment: CDR1 MDHEN and CDR2 SYDVKM. The CDR3 consists of 11 residues. With 3 bases removed from V and 9 bases from J, the gap between germline ends came to 8 bases. The CDR3, as DNA: TGTGCCAGCAGTTTTGGGGGGCAAGCTTTCTTT. Its translation is CASSFGGQAFF.

This chain joins TRBV20-1 and TRBJ1-6, with 7 bases that match TRBD1. Trimming took 3 bases from V and 1 from J; bases not matched to a gene: 3. The CDR3 loop spans 15 amino acids. Per the germline V gene, CDR1 is DFQATT and CDR2 is SNEGSKA (reference sequence). The CDR3 here is CSARTGTSYNSPLHF. The DNA for the CDR3 is TGCAGTGCTAGGACAGGGACGTCCTATAATTCACCCCTCCACTTT.

This clonotype was observed at least ten times. V gene TRBV18 combines with J gene TRBJ2-1; D gene uncertain. The CDR3 sequence is 12 residues long. CDR1 is KGHSH and CDR2 is LQKENI in the germline V gene. V was cut by 5 bases and J by 9 bases, with 11 bases left in between. DNA for the CDR3: TGTGCCAGCTCAACTGAAGGTGGTGAGCAGTTCTTC. It specifies CASSTEGGEQFF.

This clonotype has a count of ten or more. The chain joins TRBV5-1 to TRBJ1-4; maybe TRBD1 (5 bases). This CDR3 spans 14 amino acids. From germline, CDR1 is SGHRS and CDR2 YFSETQ. V was cut by 5 bases and J by 6 bases, with 14 bases left in between. The CDR3 region has the DNA TGCGCCAGCAGGGCCCTAGGGGCTGATGAAAAACTGTTTTTT. This gives the protein CASRALGADEKLFF. The entire variable domain, with the rest obtained from reference TRBV5-1 and TRBJ1-4, is as follows: KAGVTQTPRYLIKTRGQQVTLSCSPISGHRSVSWYQQTPGQGLQFLFEYFSETQRNKGNFPGRFSGRQFSNSRSEMNVSTLELGDSALYLCASRALGADEKLFFGSGTQLSVL.

This clonotype was seen repeatedly, ten times or more. The genes are TRBV28 and TRBJ2-3; 11 nucleotides agree with TRBD1. This CDR3 has 14 amino acids. Losses at the gene ends were 10 bases for V and 2 bases for J; bases not matched to a gene: 5. Germline CDR1 and CDR2: MDHEN and SYDVKM. The CDR3 nucleotides are TGTGCCACCCGGGGACAGGGGGTCACAGATACGCAGTATTTT. Translating it yields CATRGQGVTDTQYF.

This clonotype was observed at least ten times. The rearrangement links TRBV29-1 to TRBJ2-7; TRBD1 aligns across 7 bases. Trimming removed 2 bases from V and 6 bases from J; junction bases left unmatched: 10. Per the germline V gene, CDR1 is SQVTM and CDR2 is ANQGSEA. This CDR3 has 14 residues. CDR3 protein: CSVEPLTGKGEQYF. DNA for the CDR3: TGCAGCGTTGAACCCTTGACAGGGAAGGGCGAGCAGTACTTC.

This clonotype was recorded once. A read error may explain this, as a much larger clone is one base away. The J gene is TRBJ1-1, the V gene TRBV6-2 or TRBV6-3; D uncertain. The CDR3 is 15 residues long. In germline, CDR1 is MNHEY, CDR2 SVGEGT. The V and J ends lost 0 bases and 3 bases respectively, with 11 bases between them. In nucleotides, the CDR3 is TGTGCCAGCAGTTACTCGAGGATACAGTACACTGAAGCTTTCTTT. Protein product: CASSYSRIQYTEAFF.

The rearrangement uses TRBV20-1 and TRBJ2-7, with 8 bases aligning to TRBD2. V was clipped by 8 bases and J by 3 bases; unmatched bases: 9. The CDR3 totals 13 residues. The germline CDR1 and CDR2 sequences are DFQATT and SNEGSKA (reference sequence). The CDR3 coding sequence is TGCAGTACCCGTCGGGGGGGTCACTACGAGCAGTACTTC. This translates into CSTRRGGHYEQYF.

The rearrangement uses TRBV28 and TRBJ2-3; TRBD2 is a possible D gene (6 bases). The CDR3 has 17 amino acids. In germline, CDR1 is MDHEN, CDR2 SYDVKM. V lost 3 bases and J 2 bases, leaving 18 bases between the germline ends. CDR3 loop: CASSFPRLVDPTDTQYF. The CDR3 DNA reads TGTGCCAGCAGTTTCCCGCGACTAGTGGATCCCACAGATACGCAGTATTTT.

The chain employs TRBV6-1 and TRBJ2-2; TRBD1 aligns across 9 bases. With 5 bases clipped from V and 2 bases from J, the junction kept 6 bases outside the gene matches. The CDR3 totals 16 residues. Germline CDR1 and CDR2: MNHNS and SASEGT. The DNA of the CDR3 is TGTGCCAGCAGTCGAACAGGGGGCTTTAACACCGGGGAGCTGTTTTTT. Its protein is CASSRTGGFNTGELFF.

This clonotype was counted a few times. The V call is TRBV24-1, the J call TRBJ2-2; 7 bases fit TRBD1. CDR1 and CDR2 (germline): KGHDR, SFDVKD. The CDR3 length is 14 residues. J gave up 3 bases and V 3 bases, and 0 bases lay outside the gene matches. Written as DNA, the CDR3 is TGTGCCACCAGTGATGACAGGGACACCGGGGAGCTGTTTTTT. Amino acid sequence: CATSDDRDTGELFF.

This rearrangement joins TRBV7-9 to TRBJ2-1; D call uncertain. Trimming took 3 bases from V and 9 from J, leaving 9 bases between them. Per germline, CDR1 SEHNR and CDR2 FQNEAQ (reference sequence). The CDR3 contains 12 residues. CDR3 DNA sequence: TGTGCCAGCAGCTTCGGGTCCCCTGAGCAGTTCTTC. It translates to CASSFGSPEQFF.

Here the CDR3 reads CASRREGETQYF. CDR3 nucleotides: TGTGCCAGCAGGCGGGAGGGAGAGACCCAGTACTTC. The gene calls are TRBV7-2 and TRBJ2-5; 9 bases are shared with TRBD2. Germline V CDR1 and CDR2: SGHTA, FQGNSA. This CDR3 spans 12 amino acids. The V segment lost 6 bases and the J segment 4 bases; nucleotides outside the gene matches: 0.

The chain uses TRBV10-3 and TRBJ2-1, with a possible D match to TRBD2 (6 bases). V lost 2 bases and J lost 9, with 14 bases in between. The germline gives CDR1 ENHRY, CDR2 SYGVKD. This CDR3 has 14 residues. CDR3 DNA sequence: TGTGCCATCAGTGAGCGGGAGAGGGTCGGTGAGCAGTTCTTC. Protein product: CAISERERVGEQFF.

This clonotype came up many times. The chain employs TRBV7-8 and TRBJ2-5; the match to TRBD1 covers 9 bases. This CDR3 comprises 14 residues. The V segment lost 5 bases and the J segment 1 base; nucleotides outside the gene matches: 2. Germline CDR1 SGHVS, CDR2 FQNEAQ. CDR3 in amino acids: CASSPGQGQETQYF. Written as DNA, the CDR3 is TGTGCCAGCAGCCCGGGACAGGGCCAAGAGACCCAGTACTTC.

This clonotype was counted many times. The V call is TRBV6-5, the J call TRBJ2-1, with D tentatively TRBD1 (8 bases). The germline V gene encodes CDR1 MNHEY and CDR2 SVGAGI. CDR3 length equals 15 residues. Trimming removed 5 bases at V and 7 bases at J, with 18 bases between. This CDR3 reads CASSRINRGGNEQFF. The CDR3 DNA follows: TGTGCCAGCAGTCGTATAAACAGGGGGGGGAATGAGCAGTTCTTC.

This clonotype came up a few times. The chain combines TRBV27 with TRBJ1-1; no firm D call. The CDR3 is 15 amino acids. The germline V and J ends were trimmed by 0 bases and 0 bases, with 8 bases remaining between them. In germline, CDR1 is MNHEY, CDR2 SMNVEV (reference sequence). The CDR3 spells CASSLSVRLNTEAFF. CDR3 nucleotides: TGTGCCAGCAGTTTATCGGTAAGGTTGAACACTGAAGCTTTCTTT.

This chain links TRBV28 with TRBJ2-7; perhaps D is TRBD1 or TRBD2 (5 bases each). V lost 5 bases and J lost 3, with 14 bases in between. This CDR3 is 14 amino acids long. CDR1 is MDHEN, CDR2 SYDVKM, per germline. The CDR3 region is CASSVTGTDYEQYF. The CDR3 DNA follows: TGTGCCAGCAGTGTAACCGGGACGGACTACGAGCAGTACTTC. The full variable domain, in which reference TRBV28 and TRBJ2-7 provide the parts outside the CDR3, is DVKVTQSSRYLVKRTGEKVFLECVQDMDHENMFWYRQDPGLGLRLIYFSYDVKMKEKGDIPEGYSVSREKKERFSLILESASTNQTSMYLCASSVTGTDYEQYFGPGTRLTVT.

This clonotype has only a few counts. The chain employs TRBV6-5 and TRBJ2-7; 12 nucleotides line up with TRBD2. CDR3 length equals 15 residues. Germline V gene data show CDR1 as MNHEY and CDR2 as SVGAGI. V was clipped by 5 bases and J by 4 bases; unmatched bases: 6. The CDR3 coding sequence is TGTGCCAGCAGTACCCGGACTAGCGGGATGTACGAGCAGTACTTC. Translated, it gives CASSTRTSGMYEQYF.